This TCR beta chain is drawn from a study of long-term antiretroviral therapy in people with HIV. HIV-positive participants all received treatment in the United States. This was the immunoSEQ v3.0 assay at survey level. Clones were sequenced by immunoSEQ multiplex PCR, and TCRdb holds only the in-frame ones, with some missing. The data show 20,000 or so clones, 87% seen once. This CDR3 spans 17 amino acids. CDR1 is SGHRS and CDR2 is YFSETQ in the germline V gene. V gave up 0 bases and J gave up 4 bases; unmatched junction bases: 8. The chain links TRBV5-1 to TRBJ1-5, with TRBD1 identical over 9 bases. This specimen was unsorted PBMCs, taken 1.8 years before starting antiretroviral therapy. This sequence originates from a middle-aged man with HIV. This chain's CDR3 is CASSLAPGTGTNQPQHF. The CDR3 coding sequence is TGCGCCAGCAGCTTGGCCCCCGGGACAGGGACGAATCAGCCCCAGCATTTT.